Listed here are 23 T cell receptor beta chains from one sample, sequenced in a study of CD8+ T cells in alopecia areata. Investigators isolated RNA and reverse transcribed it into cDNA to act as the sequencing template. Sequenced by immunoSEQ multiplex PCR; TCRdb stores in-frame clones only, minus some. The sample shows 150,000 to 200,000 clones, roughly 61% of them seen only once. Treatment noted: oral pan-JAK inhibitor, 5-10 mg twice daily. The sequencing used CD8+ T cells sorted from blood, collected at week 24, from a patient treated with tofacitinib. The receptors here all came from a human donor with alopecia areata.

The CDR3 loop reads CASSIVQYTDTQYF. As DNA, the CDR3 is TGTGCCAGTAGTATAGTCCAATACACAGATACGCAGTATTTT. This chain connects TRBV19 to TRBJ2-3, with unresolved D. The CDR3 is made up of 14 amino acids. V was clipped by 1 base and J by 2 bases, with 7 bases between them. Germline V CDR1 and CDR2: LNHDA, SQIVND (reference sequence).

Here the CDR3 reads CASSQTENHQETQYF. CDR3 DNA sequence: TGTGCCAGCAGCCAGACAGAAAACCACCAAGAGACCCAGTACTTC. The rearrangement uses TRBV14 and TRBJ2-5; TRBD1 is a possible D gene (5 bases). Germline V lookup: CDR1 SGHDN, CDR2 FVKESK. Between the trimmed V and J ends, which lost 3 bases and 0 bases, there was a span of 11 bases. CDR3 length equals 15 residues.

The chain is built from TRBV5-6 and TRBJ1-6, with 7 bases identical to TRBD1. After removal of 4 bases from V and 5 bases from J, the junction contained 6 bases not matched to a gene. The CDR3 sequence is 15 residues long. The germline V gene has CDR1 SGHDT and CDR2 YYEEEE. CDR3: CASSPTTGNNSPLHF. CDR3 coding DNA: TGTGCCAGCAGCCCAACGACAGGGAATAATTCACCCCTCCACTTT. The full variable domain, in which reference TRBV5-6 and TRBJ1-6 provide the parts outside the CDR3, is DAGVTQSPTHLIKTRGQQVTLRCSPKSGHDTVSWYQQALGQGPQFIFQYYEEEERQRGNFPDRFSGHQFPNYSSELNVNALLLGDSALYLCASSPTTGNNSPLHFGNGTRLTVT.

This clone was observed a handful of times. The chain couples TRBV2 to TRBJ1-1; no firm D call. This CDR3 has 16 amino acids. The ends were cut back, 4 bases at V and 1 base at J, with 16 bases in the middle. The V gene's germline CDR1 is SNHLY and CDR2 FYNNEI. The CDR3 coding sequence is TGTGCCAGCAGTGGTCTACGGCTTCAGAAGAACACTGAAGCTTTCTTT. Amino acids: CASSGLRLQKNTEAFF.

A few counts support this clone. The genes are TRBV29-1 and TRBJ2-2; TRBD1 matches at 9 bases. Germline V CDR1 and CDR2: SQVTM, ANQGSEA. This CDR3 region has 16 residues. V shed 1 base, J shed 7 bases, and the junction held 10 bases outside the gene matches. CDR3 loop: CSVEAFDRGMYGELFF. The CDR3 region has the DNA TGCAGCGTTGAAGCTTTTGACAGGGGGATGTACGGGGAGCTGTTTTTT.

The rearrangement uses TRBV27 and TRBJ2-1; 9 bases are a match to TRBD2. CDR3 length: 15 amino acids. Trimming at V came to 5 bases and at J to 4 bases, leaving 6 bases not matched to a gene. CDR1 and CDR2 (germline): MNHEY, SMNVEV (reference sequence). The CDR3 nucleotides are TGTGCCAGCAGTCCCCTAGCGGGGCTGTACAATGAGCAGTTCTTC. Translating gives CASSPLAGLYNEQFF.

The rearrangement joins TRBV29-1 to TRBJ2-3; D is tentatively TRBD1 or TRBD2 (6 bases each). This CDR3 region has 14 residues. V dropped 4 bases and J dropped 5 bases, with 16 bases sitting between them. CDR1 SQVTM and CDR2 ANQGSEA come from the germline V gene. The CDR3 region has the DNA TGCAGCGTTGGAGGGGGGACGGAGGTAGATACGCAGTATTTT. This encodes CSVGGGTEVDTQYF.

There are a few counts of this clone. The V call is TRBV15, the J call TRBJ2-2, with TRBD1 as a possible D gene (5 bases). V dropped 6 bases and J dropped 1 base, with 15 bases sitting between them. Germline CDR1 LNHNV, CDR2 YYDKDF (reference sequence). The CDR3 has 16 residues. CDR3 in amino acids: CATRGVRAKNTGELFF. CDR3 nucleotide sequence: TGTGCCACCAGAGGCGTCAGGGCGAAGAACACCGGGGAGCTGTTTTTT. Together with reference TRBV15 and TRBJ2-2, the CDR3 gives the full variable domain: DAMVIQNPRYQVTQFGKPVTLSCSQTLNHNVMYWYQQKSSQAPKLLFHYYDKDFNNEADTPDNFQSRRPNTSFCFLDIRSPGLGDTAMYLCATRGVRAKNTGELFFGEGSRLTVL.

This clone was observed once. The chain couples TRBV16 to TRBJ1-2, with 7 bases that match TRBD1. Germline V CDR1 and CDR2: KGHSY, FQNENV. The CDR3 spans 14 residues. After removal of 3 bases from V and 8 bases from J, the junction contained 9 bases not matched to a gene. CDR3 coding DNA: TGTGCCAGCAGCCAGGATAGGGGGCTCTTCGGCTACACCTTC. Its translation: CASSQDRGLFGYTF.

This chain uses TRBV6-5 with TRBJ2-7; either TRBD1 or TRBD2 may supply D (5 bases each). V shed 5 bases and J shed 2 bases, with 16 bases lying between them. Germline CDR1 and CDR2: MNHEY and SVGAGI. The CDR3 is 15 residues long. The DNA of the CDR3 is TGTGCCAGCAGTCGGGGACCGGACATGGCCTACGAGCAGTACTTC. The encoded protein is CASSRGPDMAYEQYF.

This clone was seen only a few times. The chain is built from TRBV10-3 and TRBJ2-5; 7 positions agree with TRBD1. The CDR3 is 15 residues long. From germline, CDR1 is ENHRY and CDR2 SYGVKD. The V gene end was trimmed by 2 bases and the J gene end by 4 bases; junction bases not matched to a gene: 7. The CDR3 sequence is CAISEAHRGGETQYF. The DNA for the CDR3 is TGTGCCATCAGTGAGGCTCACAGGGGCGGAGAGACCCAGTACTTC.

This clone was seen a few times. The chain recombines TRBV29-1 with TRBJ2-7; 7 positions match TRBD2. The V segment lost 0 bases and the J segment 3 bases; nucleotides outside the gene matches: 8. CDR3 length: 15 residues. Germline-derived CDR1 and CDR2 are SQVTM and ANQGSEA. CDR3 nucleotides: TGCAGCGTTGAAGATCCAGGGAGGGAAGGCTACGAGCAGTACTTC. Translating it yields CSVEDPGREGYEQYF.

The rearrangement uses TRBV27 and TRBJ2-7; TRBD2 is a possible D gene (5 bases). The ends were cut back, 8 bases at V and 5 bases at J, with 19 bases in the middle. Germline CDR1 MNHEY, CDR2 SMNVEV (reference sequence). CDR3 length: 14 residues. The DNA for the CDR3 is TGTGCCAGCGGAATAGCGTCGAACCTCCACGAGCAGTACTTC. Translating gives CASGIASNLHEQYF.

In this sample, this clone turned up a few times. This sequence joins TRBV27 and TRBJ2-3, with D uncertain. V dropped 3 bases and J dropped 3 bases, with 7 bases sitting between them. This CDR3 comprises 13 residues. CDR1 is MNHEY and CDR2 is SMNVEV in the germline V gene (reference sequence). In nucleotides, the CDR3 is TGTGCCAGCAGTTTGGTAGTAACAGATACGCAGTATTTT. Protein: CASSLVVTDTQYF.

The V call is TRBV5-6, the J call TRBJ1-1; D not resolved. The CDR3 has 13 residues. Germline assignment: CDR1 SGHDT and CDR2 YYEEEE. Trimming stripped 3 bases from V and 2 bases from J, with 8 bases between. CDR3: CASSYGSNTEAFF. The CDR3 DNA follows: TGTGCCAGCAGCTACGGCAGCAACACTGAAGCTTTCTTT.

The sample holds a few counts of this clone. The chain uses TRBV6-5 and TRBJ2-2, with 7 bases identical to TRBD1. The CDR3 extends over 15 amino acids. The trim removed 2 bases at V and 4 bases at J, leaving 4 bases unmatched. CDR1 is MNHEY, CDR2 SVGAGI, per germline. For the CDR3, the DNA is TGTGCCAGCAGTTACGGGGCAGGGGGCACCGGGGAGCTGTTTTTT. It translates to CASSYGAGGTGELFF.

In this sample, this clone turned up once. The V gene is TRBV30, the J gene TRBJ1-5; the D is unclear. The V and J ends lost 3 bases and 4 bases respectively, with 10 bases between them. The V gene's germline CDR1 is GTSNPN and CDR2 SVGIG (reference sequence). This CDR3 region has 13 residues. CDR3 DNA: TGTGCCTGGAGGGAGGGCGGGAATCAGCCCCAGCATTTT. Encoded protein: CAWREGGNQPQHF.

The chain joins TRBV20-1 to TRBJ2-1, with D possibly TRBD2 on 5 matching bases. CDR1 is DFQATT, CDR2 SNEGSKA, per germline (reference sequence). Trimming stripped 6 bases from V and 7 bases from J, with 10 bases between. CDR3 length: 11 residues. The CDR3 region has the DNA TGCAGTGCCCTGGACTCGAATGAGCAGTTCTTC. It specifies CSALDSNEQFF.

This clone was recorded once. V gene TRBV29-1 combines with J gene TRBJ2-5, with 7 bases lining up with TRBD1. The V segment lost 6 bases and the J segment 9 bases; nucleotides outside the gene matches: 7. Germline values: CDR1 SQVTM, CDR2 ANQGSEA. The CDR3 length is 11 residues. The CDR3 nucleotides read TGCAGCGTGCGACAGGGAGAATCCCAGTACTTC. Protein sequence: CSVRQGESQYF. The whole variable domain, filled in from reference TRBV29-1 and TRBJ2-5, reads SAVISQKPSRDICQRGTSLTIQCQVDSQVTMMFWYRQQPGQSLTLIATANQGSEATYESGFVIDKFPISRPNLTFSTLTVSNMSPEDSSIYLCSVRQGESQYFGPGTRLLVL.

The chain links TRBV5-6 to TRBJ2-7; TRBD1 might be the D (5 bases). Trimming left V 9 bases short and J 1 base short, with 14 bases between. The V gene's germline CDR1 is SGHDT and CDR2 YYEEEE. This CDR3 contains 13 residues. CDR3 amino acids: CAIDRGASYEQYF. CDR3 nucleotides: TGTGCCATCGATAGGGGCGCTTCCTACGAGCAGTACTTC. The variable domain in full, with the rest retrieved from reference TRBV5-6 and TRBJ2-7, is DAGVTQSPTHLIKTRGQQVTLRCSPKSGHDTVSWYQQALGQGPQFIFQYYEEEERQRGNFPDRFSGHQFPNYSSELNVNALLLGDSALYLCAIDRGASYEQYFGPGTRLTVT.

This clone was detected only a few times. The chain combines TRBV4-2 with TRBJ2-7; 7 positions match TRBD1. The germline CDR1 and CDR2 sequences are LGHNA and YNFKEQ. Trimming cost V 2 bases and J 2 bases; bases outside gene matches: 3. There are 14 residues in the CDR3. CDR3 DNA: TGTGCCAGCAGCCAACCAGGGACAGCCTACGAGCAGTACTTC. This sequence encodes CASSQPGTAYEQYF.

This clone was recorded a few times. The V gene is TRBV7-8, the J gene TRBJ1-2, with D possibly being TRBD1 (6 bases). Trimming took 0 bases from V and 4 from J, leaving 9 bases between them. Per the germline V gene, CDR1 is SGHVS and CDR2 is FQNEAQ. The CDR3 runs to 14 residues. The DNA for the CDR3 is TGTGCCAGCAGCTTAGCTTCACAGGGCTATGGCTACACCTTC. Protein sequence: CASSLASQGYGYTF. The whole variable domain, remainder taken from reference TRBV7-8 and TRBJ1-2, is GAGVSQSPRYKVAKRGQDVALRCDPISGHVSLFWYQQALGQGPEFLTYFQNEAQLDKSGLPSDRFFAERPEGSVSTLKIQRTQQEDSAVYLCASSLASQGYGYTFGSGTRLTVV.

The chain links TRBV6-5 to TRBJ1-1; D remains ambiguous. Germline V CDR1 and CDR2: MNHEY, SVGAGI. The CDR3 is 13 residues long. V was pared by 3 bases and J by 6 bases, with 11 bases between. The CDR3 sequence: CASSYGFDAEAFF. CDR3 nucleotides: TGTGCCAGCAGTTATGGGTTTGACGCTGAAGCTTTCTTT.